Listed here is a single T cell receptor (beta chain). Original analysis: For nucleated cells, counts were estimated from reference gene primer amplification. TCRdb's copy holds only in-frame clones and misses some; the assay was immunoSEQ multiplex PCR. V and J calls plus clone size are reproduced from that table; the DNA served to infer D and trimming. The sample shows about 170,000 clones, roughly 81% of them seen only once. Trimming at V came to 3 bases and at J to 9 bases, leaving 5 bases not matched to a gene. The CDR3 has 14 residues. Germline values: CDR1 WSHSY, CDR2 SAAADI. The sample originates from a study of blood T cell repertoires in COVID-19. For the study at large: The United States, Italy and Spain supplied acute and convalescent COVID-19 samples. T cells, B-cell-depleted T cells, or PBMCs supplied cDNA or gDNA.

Sequencing used peripheral blood. V is TRBV10-2 and J is TRBJ1-6; the match to TRBD1 covers 7 bases. The TCR comes from a middle-aged man who had recovered from COVID-19. The CDR3 sequence is CASSEQGGVSPLHF. The CDR3 nucleotides are TGCGCCAGCAGTGAACAAGGGGGCGTTTCACCCCTCCACTTT.